A selection of T cell receptor beta chains follows, all from one sample in a study of human T cells and chemical hapten exposure. TCRdb reprocessed the RACE reads with MiXCR, giving one entry per CDR3 protein. The repertoire consists of under 100,000 distinct CDR3 sequences, with roughly 10% occurring once and the leading ten covering 3.2%. Sequences were derived from whole blood, sampled in connection with sensitization to the hapten diphenylcyclopropenone (DPC). Receptor source: a middle-aged woman with alopecia areata. Some clones in this sample may be carry-over from other donors' samples. Each CDR3 is given with its conserved first and last residue. Each record gives: J gene, V gene, D gene, clone size, CDR3 protein, CDR3 DNA. D genes are given only for firm matches. Size values are once, few and many counts, or a class for expanded clones, and some rows have none.

>TRBJ2-1|TRBV10-3|TRBD1|few
CAISERQGAGNEQFF
TGTGCCATCAGTGAGCGACAGGGGGCTGGGAATGAGCAGTTCTTC
>TRBJ2-7|TRBV29-1|-|many
CSVRTSSYEQYF
TGCAGCGTTAGGACGAGCTCCTACGAGCAGTACTTC
>TRBJ1-5|TRBV20-1|-|-
CSAGGQPQHF
TGCAGTGCGGGCGGCCAGCCCCAGCATTTT
>TRBJ2-1|TRBV20-1|TRBD1|many
CSAIPGTGGRNEQFF
TGCAGTGCTATCCCCGGGACAGGGGGCCGCAATGAGCAGTTCTTC
>TRBJ1-5|TRBV20-1|-|-
CSASQGVIQPQHF
TGCAGTGCTAGTCAAGGGGTGATTCAGCCCCAGCATTTT
>TRBJ2-2|TRBV6-6|TRBD2|-
CASSALAGGDTGELFF
TGTGCCAGCAGTGCCCTAGCGGGGGGCGACACCGGGGAGCTGTTTTTT
>TRBJ1-3|TRBV12-3/TRBV12-4|-|many
CASSFGTRTLENTIYF
TGTGCCAGCAGTTTTGGGACAAGGACACTTGAAAACACCATATATTTT
>TRBJ1-1|TRBV30|-|many
CAWSLPWGIVTEAFF
TGTGCCTGGAGTCTCCCTTGGGGAATCGTCACTGAAGCTTTCTTT
>TRBJ2-5|TRBV24-1|TRBD2|-
CATSDSGSGRETQYF
TGTGCCACCAGTGACAGCGGGAGTGGGAGAGAGACCCAGTACTTC
>TRBJ2-3|TRBV3-1|-|many
CASSTGLTPDTQYF
TGTGCCAGCAGCACGGGACTCACCCCGGATACGCAGTATTTT
>TRBJ1-4|TRBV6-5|-|few
CASAFGHSNEKLFF
TGTGCCAGCGCTTTCGGACATTCAAATGAAAAACTGTTTTTT
>TRBJ2-5|TRBV6-1|TRBD1|-
CASSPGPGQGGETQYF
TGTGCCAGCAGCCCCGGCCCGGGACAGGGGGGGGAGACCCAGTACTTC
>TRBJ2-3|TRBV6-2/TRBV6-3|TRBD1|many
CASSYDRDTDTQYF
TGTGCCAGCAGTTACGACAGGGACACAGATACGCAGTATTTT
>TRBJ1-1|TRBV3-2|-|few
CASSHGAQAFF
TGTGCCAGCAGCCACGGGGCACAAGCTTTCTTT
>TRBJ2-5|TRBV3-1|-|many
CASSQVRERGIYF
TGTGCCAGCAGCCAAGTTAGGGAACGGGGAATTTACTTC
>TRBJ2-2|TRBV19|-|few
CASSIGGTGELFF
TGTGCCAGTAGTATTGGGGGCACCGGGGAGCTGTTTTTT
>TRBJ1-1|TRBV30|-|-
CAWSSRGFTEAFF
TGTGCCTGGAGTTCAAGGGGTTTTACTGAAGCTTTCTTT
>TRBJ1-2|TRBV20-1|-|many
CSANYGYTF
TGCAGTGCGAACTATGGCTACACCTTC
>TRBJ2-2|TRBV6-2/TRBV6-3|-|few
CASSKFKTGELFF
TGTGCCAGCAGCAAATTTAAAACCGGGGAGCTGTTTTTT
>TRBJ2-3|TRBV7-9|-|-
CASSLGSSTDTQYF
TGTGCCAGCAGCTTAGGCTCAAGCACAGATACGCAGTATTTT
>TRBJ2-5|TRBV7-3|TRBD2|-
CASSWSGGPQETQYF
TGTGCCAGCAGCTGGAGCGGGGGGCCACAAGAGACCCAGTACTTC
>TRBJ2-2|TRBV9|-|many
CASRSDSNTGELFF
TGTGCCAGCAGGAGTGACTCGAACACCGGGGAGCTGTTTTTT
>TRBJ2-7|TRBV30|-|few
CALGRGPYEQYF
TGTGCACTAGGGCGGGGGCCTTACGAGCAGTACTTC
>TRBJ1-1|TRBV18|-|many
CASSPSMNTEAFF
TGTGCCAGCTCACCAAGCATGAACACTGAAGCTTTCTTT
>TRBJ2-1|TRBV11-3|-|-
CVSSLPAGTYNEQFF
TGTGTCAGCAGCTTACCCGCCGGGACCTACAATGAGCAGTTCTTC
>TRBJ2-7|TRBV19|TRBD2|few
CASSIGGLAGEQYF
TGTGCCAGTAGTATAGGGGGACTAGCGGGCGAGCAGTACTTC
>TRBJ2-3|TRBV28|TRBD2|many
CASTAGGLTDTQYF
TGTGCCAGCACAGCGGGAGGACTCACAGATACGCAGTATTTT
>TRBJ2-7|TRBV25-1|TRBD1|many
CASSEAAGGSYEQYF
TGTGCCAGCAGTGAAGCGGCAGGGGGCTCCTACGAGCAGTACTTC
>TRBJ1-6|TRBV2|-|-
CASTGDGTNSPLHF
TGTGCCAGCACCGGGGACGGAACTAATTCACCCCTCCACTTT
>TRBJ2-2|TRBV3-1|-|few
CASSQGEGTGELFF
TGTGCCAGCAGCCAGGGTGAGGGGACCGGGGAGCTGTTTTTT
>TRBJ1-6|TRBV18|-|-
CASSPDPGGNSPLHF
TGTGCCAGCTCACCGGATCCTGGGGGTAATTCACCCCTCCACTTT
>TRBJ1-1|TRBV30|TRBD1|-
CAWRDRLNTEAFF
TGTGCCTGGAGGGACAGGTTGAACACTGAAGCTTTCTTT
>TRBJ2-1|TRBV7-6|-|many
CASSFFAPEVSYNEQFF
TGTGCCAGCAGCTTTTTTGCGCCCGAGGTGTCCTACAATGAGCAGTTCTTC
>TRBJ2-5|TRBV4-2|-|many
CASSQEGQGIETQYF
TGTGCCAGCAGCCAAGAAGGGCAGGGGATAGAGACCCAGTACTTC
>TRBJ2-1|TRBV7-2|TRBD2|many
CASSLRAGGNEQFF
TGTGCCAGCAGCTTAAGGGCGGGGGGCAATGAGCAGTTCTTC
>TRBJ2-5|TRBV24-1|-|many
CATSDLRRTQYF
TGTGCCACCAGTGATCTCCGTCGGACCCAGTACTTC
>TRBJ2-3|TRBV7-9|TRBD1|many
CASSLTGADTDTQYF
TGTGCCAGCAGCTTAACAGGGGCGGACACAGATACGCAGTATTTT
>TRBJ2-3|TRBV9|TRBD2|many
CASSVASGGQGTQYF
TGTGCCAGCAGCGTAGCTAGCGGGGGACAAGGTACGCAGTATTTT
>TRBJ2-1|TRBV14|TRBD2|many
CASSQLGLAGEGEQFF
TGTGCCAGCAGCCAATTAGGACTAGCGGGAGAGGGTGAGCAGTTCTTC
>TRBJ2-5|TRBV19|-|few
CASSMDSKTQYF
TGTGCCAGTAGTATGGATTCGAAGACCCAGTACTTC
>TRBJ1-2|TRBV6-5|TRBD1|-
CASSLGLGQGMRYGYTF
TGTGCCAGCAGTTTAGGGCTCGGACAGGGGATGCGCTATGGCTACACCTTC
>TRBJ2-2|TRBV7-7|-|few
CASSLELGNTGELFF
TGTGCCAGCAGCTTAGAGCTGGGGAACACCGGGGAGCTGTTTTTT
>TRBJ1-1|TRBV30|-|few
CAWSGQGWSEAFF
TGTGCCTGGAGTGGGCAGGGGTGGAGTGAAGCTTTCTTT
>TRBJ2-2|TRBV20-1|-|-
CSASGGAGGTGELFF
TGCAGTGCTAGTGGCGGGGCTGGGGGCACCGGGGAGCTGTTTTTT
>TRBJ1-1|TRBV3-1|-|-
CASSPRIGGAEAFF
TGTGCCAGCAGCCCCCGGATAGGGGGAGCTGAAGCTTTCTTT
>TRBJ1-1|TRBV10-3|-|many
CAIITTGPNTEAFF
TGTGCCATCATTACGACAGGACCGAACACTGAAGCTTTCTTT